The clone carrying this T cell receptor (beta chain) showed up just once. This entry belongs to a study of blood T cell repertoires in COVID-19. V lost 7 bases and J 3 bases, leaving 16 bases between the germline ends. Germline CDR1 reads MNHEY; CDR2 reads SVGAGI. The CDR3 sequence is 15 residues long. Profiled with immunoSEQ multiplex PCR; TCRdb holds only in-frame clones, not every one. The repertoire includes more than 90,000 clones, roughly 82% of them detected once, and under 20% sits in the top ten. The clonotype comes from an older man with acute or convalescent COVID-19. Sequenced input: peripheral blood. The chain has TRBV6-5 and TRBJ2-1; no clear D gene. CDR3 amino acids: CASTTRSKHYNEQFF. The CDR3 nucleotides read TGTGCCAGCACCACAAGGAGTAAACACTACAATGAGCAGTTCTTC.